The 21 T cell receptor beta chains below all came from one sample that was sequenced in a study of brain T cells in children with intractable seizures. The table came from immunoSEQ multiplex PCR; TCRdb's copy has only in-frame clones and leaves some out. The sample has under 150,000 clones, 85% to 95% seen once. This sample comprised peripheral blood, obtained at surgery. The receptors derive from a boy under three years old with hemimegalencephaly and intractable seizures.

The J gene is TRBJ2-1, the V gene TRBV7-9, with TRBD2 matching over 9 bases. The V gene end was trimmed by 3 bases and the J gene end by 15 bases; junction bases not matched to a gene: 3. Germline V gives CDR1 SEHNR, CDR2 FQNEAQ (reference sequence). The CDR3 is made up of 11 amino acids. The CDR3 DNA is TGTGCCAGCAGCTTTAGCGGGAGCCCGTTCTTC. Its protein is CASSFSGSPFF.

J is TRBJ1-1 and V is TRBV28; D is perhaps TRBD1 (6 bases). The ends were cut back, 3 bases at V and 0 bases at J, with 8 bases in the middle. Germline lookup yields CDR1 MDHEN and CDR2 SYDVKM. The CDR3 consists of 14 residues. The CDR3 bases are TGTGCCAGCAGTTTTCAGGGGTTGAACACTGAAGCTTTCTTT. Amino acid sequence: CASSFQGLNTEAFF.

This chain connects TRBV5-1 to TRBJ2-7; the match to TRBD2 covers 9 bases. The CDR3 runs to 15 residues. The germline gives CDR1 SGHRS, CDR2 YFSETQ. Unmatched junction bases numbered 6, after V lost 0 bases and J lost 5 bases. CDR3 in amino acids: CASSLGVAGEDEQYF. CDR3 nucleotide sequence: TGCGCCAGCAGCTTGGGAGTAGCGGGAGAGGACGAGCAGTACTTC.

The chain links TRBV2 to TRBJ2-3; possibly TRBD1 for D (6 bases). The CDR3 loop spans 14 amino acids. V lost 6 bases and J lost 4, with 14 bases in between. From germline, CDR1 is SNHLY and CDR2 FYNNEI. The CDR3: CASRLNTGSDTQYF. DNA of the CDR3: TGTGCCAGCAGACTCAATACAGGGTCAGATACGCAGTATTTT.

CDR3 in amino acids: CASSKKAGRAYEQYF. In nucleotides, the CDR3 is TGTGCCAGTAGTAAGAAAGCGGGACGAGCCTACGAGCAGTACTTC. V and J are TRBV19 and TRBJ2-7, with 7 bases aligning to TRBD2. CDR1 and CDR2 (germline): LNHDA, SQIVND (reference sequence). The CDR3 is 15 residues long. Trimming took 4 bases from V and 2 from J; bases not matched to a gene: 8.

This chain connects TRBV6-6 to TRBJ2-5, with 10 bases lining up with TRBD2. V gave up 5 bases and J gave up 4 bases; unmatched junction bases: 19. This CDR3 contains 19 residues. CDR1 is MNHNY, CDR2 SVGAGI, per germline (reference sequence). CDR3: CASSRSGRASGKGGETQYF. The CDR3, as DNA: TGTGCCAGCAGTCGCAGCGGGAGGGCCAGTGGGAAGGGTGGAGAGACCCAGTACTTC.

V gene TRBV28 combines with J gene TRBJ1-2; the match to TRBD1 covers 7 bases. Germline CDR1 MDHEN, CDR2 SYDVKM. Germline trimming cut 5 bases from V and 6 bases from J; bases unmatched to any gene: 3. The CDR3 has 12 amino acids. CDR3 bases: TGTGCCAGCAGTCTGGGACAGAATGGCTACACCTTC. It codes for CASSLGQNGYTF.

The chain has TRBV5-1 and TRBJ2-5, with D possibly being TRBD2 (5 bases). Germline CDR1 SGHRS, CDR2 YFSETQ. The germline V and J ends were trimmed by 0 bases and 4 bases, with 13 bases remaining between them. This CDR3 has 15 residues. The CDR3 here is CASSLAGRTPETQYF. Here the CDR3 DNA reads TGCGCCAGCAGCTTGGCCGGACGGACTCCAGAGACCCAGTACTTC.

The rearrangement joins TRBV27 to TRBJ2-5; TRBD2 matches at 12 bases. Germline CDR1 and CDR2: MNHEY and SMNVEV (reference sequence). J gave up 2 bases and V 5 bases, and 6 bases lay outside the gene matches. This CDR3 has 16 amino acids. The CDR3 DNA reads as TGTGCCAGCAGTCCTTGGACTAGCGGGACTCAAGAGACCCAGTACTTC. It encodes CASSPWTSGTQETQYF.

This chain connects TRBV13 to TRBJ2-7, with D perhaps TRBD1 (5 bases). Trimming took off 1 base at V and 1 base at J, with 5 bases between the two ends. The CDR3 totals 13 residues. Germline assignment: CDR1 PRHDT and CDR2 FYEKMQ (reference sequence). The CDR3 nucleotides read TGTGCCAGCAGCTTAGCAGGGTCCTACGAGCAGTACTTC. This codes for CASSLAGSYEQYF. Full variable domain (outside the CDR3, taken from reference TRBV13 and TRBJ2-7): AAGVIQSPRHLIKEKRETATLKCYPIPRHDTVYWYQQGPGQDPQFLISFYEKMQSDKGSIPDRFSAQQFSDYHSELNMSSLELGDSALYFCASSLAGSYEQYFGPGTRLTVT.

J is TRBJ1-2 and V is TRBV3-1 (or the pseudogene TRBV3-2), with D uncertain. V dropped 4 bases and J dropped 4 bases, with 10 bases sitting between them. Germline values: CDR1 LGHDT, CDR2 YNNKEL (reference sequence). There are 13 residues in the CDR3. CDR3 sequence reads: CASSPFGSYGYTF. CDR3 coding DNA: TGTGCCAGCAGCCCTTTCGGCAGCTATGGCTACACCTTC.

J is TRBJ2-4 and V is TRBV2; 7 bases are a match to TRBD1. The CDR3 length is 18 residues. CDR1 SNHLY and CDR2 FYNNEI come from the germline V gene. V lost 5 bases, J lost 7 bases, and 20 bases stayed unmatched. The CDR3 coding sequence is TGTGCCAGCAGTCTAGACTTGACAGGGCCCGTTACAGGGAACATTCAGTACTTC. This encodes CASSLDLTGPVTGNIQYF. The variable domain in full, completed from reference TRBV2 and TRBJ2-4, reads EPEVTQTPSHQVTQMGQEVILRCVPISNHLYFYWYRQILGQKVEFLVSFYNNEISEKSEIFDDQFSVERPDGSNFTLKIRSTKLEDSAMYFCASSLDLTGPVTGNIQYFGAGTRLSVL.

The rearrangement links TRBV15 to TRBJ2-7; 8 bases agree with TRBD2. The J segment lost 2 bases and the V segment lost 5 bases, leaving 8 bases of the junction unmatched. The CDR3 length is 15 residues. CDR1 and CDR2 from the germline V gene are LNHNV and YYDKDF (reference sequence). The CDR3, as DNA: TGTGCCACCAGCGGAACTAGCGGAGGTACCTACGAGCAGTACTTC. Translating it yields CATSGTSGGTYEQYF.

The chain uses TRBV12-3 or TRBV12-4 and TRBJ2-3; D unclear. CDR3 length: 13 amino acids. V was cut by 5 bases and J by 4 bases, with 10 bases left in between. This CDR3 is CASSRRLSDTQYF. The CDR3 DNA reads as TGTGCCAGCAGTCGGCGATTATCAGATACGCAGTATTTT.

V is TRBV11-2 and J is TRBJ2-1; tentative D call: TRBD1 (6 bases). Germline CDR1 and CDR2: SGHAT and FQNNGV. The V gene lost 0 bases and the J gene lost 7 bases, with 10 bases spanning the gap. CDR3 length: 14 residues. DNA for the CDR3: TGTGCCAGCAGCTTAGATGGCCAGGGGAATGAGCAGTTCTTC. Protein: CASSLDGQGNEQFF. The variable domain in full, completed from reference TRBV11-2 and TRBJ2-1, reads EAGVAQSPRYKIIEKRQSVAFWCNPISGHATLYWYQQILGQGPKLLIQFQNNGVVDDSQLPKDRFSAERLKGVDSTLKIQPAKLEDSAVYLCASSLDGQGNEQFFGPGTRLTVL.

The chain has TRBV5-5 and TRBJ2-7; D is unresolved. The germline V gene encodes CDR1 SGHKS and CDR2 YYEKEE (reference sequence). The CDR3 runs to 14 residues. Trimming left V 1 base short and J 2 bases short, with 10 bases between. CDR3 amino acids: CASSLYLLPYEQYF. The DNA of the CDR3 is TGTGCCAGCAGCTTGTATCTCCTCCCCTACGAGCAGTACTTC.

The gene calls are TRBV19 and TRBJ2-3; D might be TRBD1 (6 bases). This CDR3 is built from 15 residues. V was shortened by 3 bases and J by 5 bases, with 15 bases between the two germline ends. The germline gives CDR1 LNHDA, CDR2 SQIVND (reference sequence). The CDR3 bases are TGTGCCAGTAGTATGGGAAGGGGGAGAGGAGATACGCAGTATTTT. Its translation is CASSMGRGRGDTQYF.

The chain joins TRBV5-1 to TRBJ2-1; no definite D call. Trimming cost V 0 bases and J 3 bases, with 7 bases left between them. The CDR3 totals 14 residues. The germline gives CDR1 SGHRS, CDR2 YFSETQ. The CDR3 DNA is TGCGCCAGCAGCTTGGGGTACCTCTACAATGAGCAGTTCTTC. Protein sequence: CASSLGYLYNEQFF.

The genes are TRBV5-4 and TRBJ2-1; 11 positions match TRBD2. Germline CDR1 reads SGHNT; CDR2 reads YYREEE (reference sequence). V lost 0 bases, J lost 2 bases, and 13 bases stayed unmatched. The CDR3 is 20 amino acids. The CDR3 loop reads CASSLGEDRALAGAYNEQFF. The CDR3 DNA sequence: TGTGCCAGCAGCTTGGGGGAAGACAGGGCACTAGCGGGAGCCTACAATGAGCAGTTCTTC.

This chain connects TRBV28 to TRBJ2-2, with TRBD2 matching 9 bases. V was pared by 8 bases and J by 5 bases, with 9 bases of the junction left unmatched. CDR1 and CDR2 (germline): MDHEN, SYDVKM. The CDR3 loop spans 15 amino acids. The CDR3 protein is CASWGTSLRTGELFF. DNA of the CDR3: TGTGCCAGCTGGGGGACTAGCTTAAGGACCGGGGAGCTGTTTTTT.

The V call is TRBV7-9, the J call TRBJ2-3; D perhaps matches TRBD2 (6 bases). The CDR3 covers 17 residues. The V and J ends lost 5 bases and 0 bases respectively, with 18 bases between them. The germline gives CDR1 SEHNR, CDR2 FQNEAQ (reference sequence). As DNA, the CDR3 is TGTGCCAGCAGCGAACGAGATCGGGAGTGGAGCACAGATACGCAGTATTTT. Its protein product is CASSERDREWSTDTQYF.